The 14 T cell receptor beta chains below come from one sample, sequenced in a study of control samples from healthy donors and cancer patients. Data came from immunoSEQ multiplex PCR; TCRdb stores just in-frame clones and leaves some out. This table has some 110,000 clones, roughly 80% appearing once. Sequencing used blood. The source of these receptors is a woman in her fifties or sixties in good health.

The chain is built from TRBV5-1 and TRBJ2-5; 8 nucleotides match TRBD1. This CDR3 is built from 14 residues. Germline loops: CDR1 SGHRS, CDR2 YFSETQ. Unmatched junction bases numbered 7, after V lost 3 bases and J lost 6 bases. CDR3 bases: TGCGCCAGCAGCTCGGACGGACAGGGCCAGACCCAGTACTTC. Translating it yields CASSSDGQGQTQYF.

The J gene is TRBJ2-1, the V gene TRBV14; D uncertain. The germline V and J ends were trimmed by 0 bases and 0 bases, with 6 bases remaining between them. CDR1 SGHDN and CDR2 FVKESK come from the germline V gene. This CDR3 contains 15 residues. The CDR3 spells CASSQDQVSYNEQFF. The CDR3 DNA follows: TGTGCCAGCAGCCAAGACCAGGTCTCCTACAATGAGCAGTTCTTC.

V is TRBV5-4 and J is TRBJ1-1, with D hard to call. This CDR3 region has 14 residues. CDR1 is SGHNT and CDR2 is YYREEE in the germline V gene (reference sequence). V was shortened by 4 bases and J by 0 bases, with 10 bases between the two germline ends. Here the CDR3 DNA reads TGTGCCAGCAGCCCTCGAAATTTGAACACTGAAGCTTTCTTT. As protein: CASSPRNLNTEAFF.

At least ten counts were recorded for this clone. This CDR3 is CASADFFSNQPQHF. The CDR3 bases are TGTGCCAGCGCAGATTTCTTTAGCAATCAGCCCCAGCATTTT. V usage is TRBV6-5 and J usage is TRBJ1-5, with D unresolved. This CDR3 is 14 amino acids long. Trimming took 8 bases from V and 0 from J, leaving 11 bases between them. The germline CDR1 and CDR2 sequences are MNHEY and SVGAGI.

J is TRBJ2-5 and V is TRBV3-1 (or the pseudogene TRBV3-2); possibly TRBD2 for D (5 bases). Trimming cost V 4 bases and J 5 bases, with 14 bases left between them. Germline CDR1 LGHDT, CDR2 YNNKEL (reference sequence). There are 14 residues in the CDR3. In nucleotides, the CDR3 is TGTGCCAGCAGCCCGCAACTAGTGACCGAGACCCAGTACTTC. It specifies CASSPQLVTETQYF.

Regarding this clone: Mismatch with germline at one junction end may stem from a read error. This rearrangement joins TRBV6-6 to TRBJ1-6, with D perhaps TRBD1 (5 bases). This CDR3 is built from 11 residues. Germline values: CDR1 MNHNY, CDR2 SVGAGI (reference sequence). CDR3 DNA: TGTGCCAGCAGTGCCGGGACGGAGCACTACTTT. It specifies CASSAGTEHYF.

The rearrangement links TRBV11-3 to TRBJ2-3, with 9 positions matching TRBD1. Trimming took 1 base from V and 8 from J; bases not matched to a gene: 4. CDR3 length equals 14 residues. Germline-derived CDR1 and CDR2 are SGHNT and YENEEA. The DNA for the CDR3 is TGTGCCAGCAGCTTAGGTACAGGGGGCTTTACGCAGTATTTT. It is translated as CASSLGTGGFTQYF.

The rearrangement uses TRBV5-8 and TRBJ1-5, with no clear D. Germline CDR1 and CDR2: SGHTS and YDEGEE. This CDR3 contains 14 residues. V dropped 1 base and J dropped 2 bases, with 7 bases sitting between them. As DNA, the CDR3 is TGTGCCAGCAGCTTGTTGCAGGGCAATCAGCCCCAGCATTTT. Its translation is CASSLLQGNQPQHF.

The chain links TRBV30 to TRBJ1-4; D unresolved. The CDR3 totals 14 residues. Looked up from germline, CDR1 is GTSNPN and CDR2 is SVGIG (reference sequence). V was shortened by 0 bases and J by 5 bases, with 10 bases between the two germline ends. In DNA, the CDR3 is TGTGCCTGGAGTGTGACACAATTAAATGAAAAACTGTTTTTT. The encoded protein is CAWSVTQLNEKLFF. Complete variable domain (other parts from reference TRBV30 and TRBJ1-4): SQTIHQWPATLVQPVGSPLSLECTVEGTSNPNLYWYRQAAGRGLQLLFYSVGIGQISSEVPQNLSASRPQDRQFILSSKKLLLSDSGFYLCAWSVTQLNEKLFFGSGTQLSVL.

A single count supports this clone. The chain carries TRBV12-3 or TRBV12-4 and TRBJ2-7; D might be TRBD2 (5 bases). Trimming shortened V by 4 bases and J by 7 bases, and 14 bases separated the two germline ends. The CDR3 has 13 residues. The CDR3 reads CASSYGISREQYF. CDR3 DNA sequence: TGTGCCAGCAGTTACGGGATTTCGCGGGAGCAGTACTTC.

The CDR3 region is CASSLDRVTEAFF. The CDR3 coding sequence is TGTGCCAGCAGCTTAGATAGGGTGACTGAAGCTTTCTTT. The rearrangement joins TRBV7-3 to TRBJ1-1; D gene ambiguous. This CDR3 contains 13 residues. Germline loops: CDR1 SGHTA, CDR2 FQGTGA. Between the trimmed V and J ends, which lost 2 bases and 5 bases, there was a span of 9 bases.

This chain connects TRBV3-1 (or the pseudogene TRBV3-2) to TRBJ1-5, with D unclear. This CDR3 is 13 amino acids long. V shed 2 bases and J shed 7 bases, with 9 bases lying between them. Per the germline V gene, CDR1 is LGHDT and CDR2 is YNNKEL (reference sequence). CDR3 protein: CASSQTFVQPQHF. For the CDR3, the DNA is TGTGCCAGCAGCCAAACCTTCGTCCAGCCCCAGCATTTT.

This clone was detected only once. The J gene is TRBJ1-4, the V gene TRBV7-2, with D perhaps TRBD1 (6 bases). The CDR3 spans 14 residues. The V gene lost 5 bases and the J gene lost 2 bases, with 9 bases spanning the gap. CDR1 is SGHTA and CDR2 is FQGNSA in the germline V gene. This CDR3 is CASSQGRTNEKLFF. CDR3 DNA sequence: TGTGCCAGCAGCCAGGGGCGGACTAATGAAAAACTGTTTTTT.

CDR3 nucleotide sequence: TGTGCCAGTAGTAGCACAGGGGGTTCCTACAATGAGCAGTTCTTC. This sequence encodes CASSSTGGSYNEQFF. This rearrangement joins TRBV19 to TRBJ2-1, with 8 bases fitting TRBD1. V was pared by 4 bases and J by 1 base, with 3 bases of the junction left unmatched. The germline V gene has CDR1 LNHDA and CDR2 SQIVND (reference sequence). The CDR3 consists of 15 residues.